These 4 T cell receptor beta chains were sequenced from one sample in a study of blood T cell repertoires in COVID-19. The assay was immunoSEQ multiplex PCR, and TCRdb's table has in-frame clones only and misses some. In the table there are some 270,000 clones, almost 90% of which are singletons. Specimen: peripheral blood. These TCRs come from an older woman with COVID-19, enrolled during active disease.

This clone appeared a few times. The chain employs TRBV19 and TRBJ1-4; maybe TRBD1 (5 bases). Trimming cost V 5 bases and J 0 bases, with 16 bases left between them. CDR3 length equals 17 residues. Germline lookup yields CDR1 LNHDA and CDR2 SQIVND (reference sequence). The CDR3 region has the DNA TGTGCCAGTAGTCGTGTCGGGGGGTTCGCAACTAATGAAAAACTGTTTTTT. Translating gives CASSRVGGFATNEKLFF.

The V and J genes are TRBV25-1 and TRBJ2-3, with D unclear. From germline, CDR1 is MGHDK and CDR2 SYGVNS. V lost 3 bases and J 2 bases, leaving 9 bases between the germline ends. The CDR3 is 14 residues long. DNA of the CDR3: TGTGCCAGCAGTGATCATAGAACCACAGATACGCAGTATTTT. As protein: CASSDHRTTDTQYF.

The chain is built from TRBV12-5 and TRBJ2-5, with 7 bases identical to TRBD1. Trimming at V came to 2 bases and at J to 5 bases, leaving 14 bases not matched to a gene. CDR3 length: 17 residues. Germline loops: CDR1 LGHNT, CDR2 FRNRAP. CDR3 in DNA: TGTGCTAGTGGTTTGACCCGGTCCACAGGGGCGTGGGAGACCCAGTACTTC. This translates into CASGLTRSTGAWETQYF.

A few counts support this clone. The chain has TRBV7-6 and TRBJ1-2, with D possibly matching TRBD1 (5 bases). The CDR3 extends over 15 amino acids. The V and J ends lost 5 bases and 2 bases respectively, with 15 bases between them. The germline gives CDR1 SGHVS, CDR2 FNYEAQ. This chain's CDR3 is CASSQRPGRNYGYTF. The CDR3 DNA is TGTGCCAGCAGCCAACGACCAGGGCGAAACTATGGCTACACCTTC. Full variable domain (rest looked up from reference TRBV7-6 and TRBJ1-2): GAGVSQSPRYKVTKRGQDVALRCDPISGHVSLYWYRQALGQGPEFLTYFNYEAQQDKSGLPNDRFSAERPEGSISTLTIQRTEQRDSAMYRCASSQRPGRNYGYTFGSGTRLTVV.